This T cell receptor (beta chain) was sequenced during a study of blood T cells in healthy people across ages. Study-level findings and limits: It was held that diversity estimates obtained from one million T cells represented underestimates.

Collection of 8.5 to 10 milliliters of peripheral blood was performed for each donor. This clonotype has only a few counts. Antigen specificity is unknown. Primed by a sample-barcoded 5' primer and a J-beta primer mix, a second PCR proceeded for about 6 to 12 cycles. The authors tagged each cDNA molecule using a template-switch adaptor with 12 random nucleotides. TCRdb reanalysed the 5' RACE reads using MiXCR and keeps one entry per CDR3 protein. Found here are approximately 1.5 million distinct CDR3 sequences, almost 35% of them singletons; the top ten hold around 10%. This CDR3 comprises 15 residues. Germline assignment: CDR1 DFQATT and CDR2 SNEGSKA (reference sequence). V lost 0 bases, J lost 4 bases, and 7 bases stayed unmatched.

The specimen was blood. The sequence was obtained from a woman in her 30s in good health. The gene calls are TRBV20-1 and TRBJ2-5, with TRBD2 matching over 8 bases. CDR3 region: CSARDNAGGTETQYF. The CDR3 DNA reads as TGCAGTGCTAGAGATAACGCGGGAGGTACAGAGACCCAGTACTTC.